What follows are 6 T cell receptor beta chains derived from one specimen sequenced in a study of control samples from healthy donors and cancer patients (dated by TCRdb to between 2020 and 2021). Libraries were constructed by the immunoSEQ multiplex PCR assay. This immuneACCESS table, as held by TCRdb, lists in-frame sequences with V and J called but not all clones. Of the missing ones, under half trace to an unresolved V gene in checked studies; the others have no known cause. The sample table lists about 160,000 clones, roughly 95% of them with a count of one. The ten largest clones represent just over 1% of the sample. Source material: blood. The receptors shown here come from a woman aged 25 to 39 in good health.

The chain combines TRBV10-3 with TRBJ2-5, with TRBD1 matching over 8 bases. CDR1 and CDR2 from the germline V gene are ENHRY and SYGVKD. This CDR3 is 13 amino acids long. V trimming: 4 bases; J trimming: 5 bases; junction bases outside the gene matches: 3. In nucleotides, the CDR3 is TGTGCCATCAGTGGGACAGGGTGGGAGACCCAGTACTTC. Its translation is CAISGTGWETQYF.

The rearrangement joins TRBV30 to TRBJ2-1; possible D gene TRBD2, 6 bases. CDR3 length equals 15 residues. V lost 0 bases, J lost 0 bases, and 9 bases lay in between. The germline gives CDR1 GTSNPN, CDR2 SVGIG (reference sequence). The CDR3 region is CAWSVRESSYNEQFF. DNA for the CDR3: TGTGCCTGGAGTGTACGGGAGAGCTCCTACAATGAGCAGTTCTTC.

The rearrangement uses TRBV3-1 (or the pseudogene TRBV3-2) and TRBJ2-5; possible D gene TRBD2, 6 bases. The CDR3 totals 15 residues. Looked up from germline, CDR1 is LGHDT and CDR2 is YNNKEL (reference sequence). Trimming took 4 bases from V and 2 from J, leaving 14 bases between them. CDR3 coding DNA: TGTGCCAGCAGCCTCTTGGCCGGGAGTCAAGAGACCCAGTACTTC. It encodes CASSLLAGSQETQYF.

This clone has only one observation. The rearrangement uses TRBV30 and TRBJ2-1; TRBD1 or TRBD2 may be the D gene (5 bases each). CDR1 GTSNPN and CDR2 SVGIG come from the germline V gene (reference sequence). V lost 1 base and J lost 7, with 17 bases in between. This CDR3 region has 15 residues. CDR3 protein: CAWSDSSGPLNEQFF. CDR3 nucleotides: TGTGCCTGGAGTGATTCGTCGGGACCTTTGAATGAGCAGTTCTTC.

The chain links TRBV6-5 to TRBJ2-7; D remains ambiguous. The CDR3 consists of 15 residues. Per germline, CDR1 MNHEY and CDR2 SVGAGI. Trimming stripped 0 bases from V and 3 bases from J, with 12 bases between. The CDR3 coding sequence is TGTGCCAGCAGTTACTCGGGTCAGTCCGGCTACGAGCAGTACTTC. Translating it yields CASSYSGQSGYEQYF.

DNA for the CDR3: TGTGCCAGCAGGGACCGCGTTCCATCCGAGCAGTACTTC. Translation: CASRDRVPSEQYF. The chain uses TRBV2 and TRBJ2-7; no clear D. Germline CDR1 reads SNHLY; CDR2 reads FYNNEI. This CDR3 has 13 amino acids. V gave up 6 bases and J gave up 6 bases, with 15 bases separating them.